The 18 T cell receptor beta chains below all came from one sample that was sequenced in a study of T-cell memory formation after mild COVID-19. Via MiXCR, TCRdb re-called the 5' RACE reads, giving one row per CDR3 protein. The table lists about half a million distinct CDR3 sequences, 18% of them singletons. The source material was PBMCs or a T cell subset sorted from them (not recorded which). These receptors all stem from an adult woman who had mild COVID-19 (a few samples of this study predate the infection). Cell type and time point are not known.

The chain combines TRBV24-1 with TRBJ2-7, with 9 nucleotides matching TRBD1. There are 16 residues in the CDR3. V shed 4 bases and J 7 bases; nucleotides not matched to a gene: 13. Germline CDR1 and CDR2: KGHDR and SFDVKD. CDR3 residues: CATSDTPGTGSQEQYF. DNA of the CDR3: TGTGCCACCAGTGACACCCCCGGGACAGGGTCGCAGGAGCAGTACTTC.

This clonotype was counted between two and nine times. The J gene is TRBJ2-5, the V gene TRBV20-1, with D unresolved. Germline V gene sequence: CDR1 DFQATT, CDR2 SNEGSKA (reference sequence). V lost 2 bases to trimming and J lost 2 bases, with 6 bases between them. The CDR3 sequence is 12 residues long. The CDR3 region is CSARPGQETQYF. Written as DNA, the CDR3 is TGCAGTGCTAGACCCGGTCAAGAGACCCAGTACTTC.

This clonotype has just a few counts. The chain recombines TRBV10-2 with TRBJ2-7, with 8 bases aligning to TRBD2. The V gene end was trimmed by 3 bases and the J gene end by 4 bases; junction bases not matched to a gene: 5. In germline, CDR1 is WSHSY, CDR2 SAAADI. CDR3 length: 14 residues. This chain's CDR3 is CASSDPSGSYEQYF. The CDR3 nucleotides are TGCGCCAGCAGTGATCCGAGCGGGAGTTACGAGCAGTACTTC.

This clonotype appeared a few times. The CDR3 reads CATSRTGEQETQYF. The CDR3 DNA reads as TGTGCCACCAGCAGGACAGGGGAACAAGAGACCCAGTACTTC. The J gene is TRBJ2-5, the V gene TRBV15; 8 bases map to TRBD1. This CDR3 has 14 residues. Germline V gene data show CDR1 as LNHNV and CDR2 as YYDKDF (reference sequence). V trimming: 3 bases; J trimming: 2 bases; junction bases outside the gene matches: 2.

The rearrangement uses TRBV27 and TRBJ2-4; the match to TRBD2 covers 9 bases. Losses at the gene ends were 6 bases for V and 8 bases for J; bases not matched to a gene: 11. The CDR3 sequence is 15 residues long. From germline, CDR1 is MNHEY and CDR2 SMNVEV (reference sequence). The DNA of the CDR3 is TGTGCCAGCAGCCGAACCGGGACTAGCTTTGACATTCAGTACTTC. It yields the protein CASSRTGTSFDIQYF.

This clonotype was counted only a few times. DNA of the CDR3: TGTGCCAGTAGTATAGGGGGGCCAAGTAGCGGGAGTCTCAATGAGCAGTTCTTC. Encoded protein: CASSIGGPSSGSLNEQFF. V gene TRBV19 combines with J gene TRBJ2-1; 9 bases line up with TRBD2. Germline CDR1 and CDR2: LNHDA and SQIVND (reference sequence). The CDR3 extends over 18 amino acids. After removal of 1 base from V and 6 bases from J, the junction contained 13 bases not matched to a gene.

This clonotype was observed many times. The chain recombines TRBV7-3 with TRBJ2-2, with D hard to call. V gave up 2 bases and J gave up 0 bases, with 4 bases separating them. The CDR3 loop spans 14 amino acids. Germline loops: CDR1 SGHTA, CDR2 FQGTGA. The DNA of the CDR3 is TGTGCCAGCAGCTTAGAGGCGAACACCGGGGAGCTGTTTTTT. It translates to CASSLEANTGELFF.

The chain's CDR3 is CASSLGPENTEAFF. CDR3 sequence (DNA): TGCGCCAGCAGCTTGGGGCCAGAGAACACTGAAGCTTTCTTT. J is TRBJ1-1 and V is TRBV5-1; D is ambiguous. The CDR3 has 14 amino acids. Looked up from germline, CDR1 is SGHRS and CDR2 is YFSETQ. Trimming took 0 bases from V and 1 from J, leaving 7 bases between them.

The chain carries TRBV5-5 and TRBJ1-2, with unresolved D. CDR3 length equals 16 residues. The germline V and J ends were trimmed by 0 bases and 0 bases, with 12 bases remaining between them. CDR1 and CDR2 (germline): SGHKS, YYEKEE (reference sequence). CDR3 bases: TGTGCCAGCAGCTTGGGGGATTTCCTGGCTAACTATGGCTACACCTTC. Translated: CASSLGDFLANYGYTF.

This clonotype has ten or more counts. This chain connects TRBV5-5 to TRBJ2-7; a possible D gene is TRBD2 (7 bases). CDR3 length equals 13 residues. Germline CDR1 and CDR2: SGHKS and YYEKEE (reference sequence). Deletions cut 5 bases from V and 6 bases from J, with 15 bases between. CDR3 sequence reads: CASSLWGGAEQYF. DNA of the CDR3: TGTGCCAGCAGTTTATGGGGGGGCGCCGAGCAGTACTTC.

A few counts support this clonotype. This chain uses TRBV5-1 with TRBJ2-5, with 7 bases aligning to TRBD1. The CDR3 extends over 14 amino acids. The trim removed 3 bases at V and 2 bases at J, leaving 4 bases unmatched. CDR1 is SGHRS and CDR2 is YFSETQ in the germline V gene. Written as DNA, the CDR3 is TGCGCCAGCAGCTCGAGGGGACAGCAAGAGACCCAGTACTTC. As protein: CASSSRGQQETQYF.

The chain couples TRBV27 to TRBJ1-2; tentatively, D is TRBD1 (6 bases). Deletions cut 3 bases from V and 2 bases from J, with 25 bases between. This CDR3 spans 19 amino acids. The germline gives CDR1 MNHEY, CDR2 SMNVEV (reference sequence). The CDR3 DNA reads as TGTGCCAGCAGTTTGCGTCACAGGGCCTCGGGGCAATGGAACTATGGCTACACCTTC. Its translation: CASSLRHRASGQWNYGYTF.

The rearrangement joins TRBV7-3 to TRBJ2-1, with TRBD2 matching over 12 bases. Germline trimming cut 5 bases from V and 7 bases from J; bases unmatched to any gene: 6. The CDR3 consists of 15 residues. Germline CDR1 SGHTA, CDR2 FQGTGA. CDR3 nucleotides: TGTGCCAGCAGCGAAGGGACTAGCGGGTGGAATGAGCAGTTCTTC. It encodes CASSEGTSGWNEQFF.

This clonotype has ten or more counts. CDR3: CATSDLGTRAGSSYNEQFF. CDR3 nucleotides: TGTGCCACCAGTGATTTGGGTACGAGAGCGGGAAGCTCCTACAATGAGCAGTTCTTC. The V call is TRBV24-1, the J call TRBJ2-1, with 7 bases matching TRBD2. This CDR3 is built from 19 residues. Per germline, CDR1 KGHDR and CDR2 SFDVKD. J was trimmed by 0 bases and V by 0 bases; bases with no gene match: 10.

This clonotype was detected a few times. This chain uses TRBV24-1 with TRBJ2-2, with a weak D call TRBD1 (6 bases). CDR3 length: 17 amino acids. With 4 bases removed from V and 0 bases from J, the gap between germline ends came to 14 bases. CDR1 is KGHDR and CDR2 is SFDVKD in the germline V gene. The CDR3 nucleotides read TGTGCCACCAGTGAGGCCAGGGGTATAGCGAACACCGGGGAGCTGTTTTTT. This gives the protein CATSEARGIANTGELFF.

This chain joins TRBV4-2 and TRBJ2-5, with TRBD1 identical over 7 bases. The CDR3 covers 16 residues. CDR1 is LGHNA and CDR2 is YNFKEQ in the germline V gene. With V trimmed by 1 base and J by 2 bases, 7 bases remained unmatched. DNA for the CDR3: TGTGCCAGCAGCCAAGGACCCGCAGGGGGACAAGAGACCCAGTACTTC. This sequence encodes CASSQGPAGGQETQYF.

The gene calls are TRBV11-1 and TRBJ2-3; 9 bases fit TRBD1. V lost 3 bases, J lost 6 bases, and 13 bases stayed unmatched. Germline CDR1 is SGHAT and CDR2 is FQDESV (reference sequence). The CDR3 runs to 17 residues. CDR3 nucleotide sequence: TGTGCCAGCAGCTTCCTCCGGGACAGGGTCGATACGGATACGCAGTATTTT. Translation: CASSFLRDRVDTDTQYF. Variable domain in full (rest from reference TRBV11-1 and TRBJ2-3): EAEVAQSPRYKITEKSQAVAFWCDPISGHATLYWYRQILGQGPELLVQFQDESVVDDSQLPKDRFSAERLKGVDSTLKIQPAELGDSAMYLCASSFLRDRVDTDTQYFGPGTRLTVL.

In nucleotides, the CDR3 is TGTGCCAGCAGTCCAGGACTGTTGGGGTCCTACGAGCAGTACTTC. Protein sequence: CASSPGLLGSYEQYF. This rearrangement joins TRBV12-3 or TRBV12-4 to TRBJ2-7, with D maybe TRBD2 (5 bases). The germline V and J ends were trimmed by 5 bases and 1 base, with 15 bases remaining between them. CDR3 length: 15 residues.